This T cell receptor (beta chain) was sequenced for a study of cytomegalovirus exposure and HLA in healthy donors. This PCR relied on a set of 60 Vbeta primers and 13 Jbeta primers. The table came from immunoSEQ multiplex PCR; TCRdb's copy has only in-frame clones and leaves some out. This table holds more than 110,000 clones, around 9.7% found once. Points on this clone: What it binds is not known. Other nucleotide sequences in the sample specify the same CDR3.

This CDR3 contains 15 residues. Germline-derived CDR1 and CDR2 are SGHRS and YFSETQ. The V and J ends lost 0 bases and 1 base respectively, with 9 bases between them. Study-wide points: Earlier results showed most TCR beta V segments being productive about 90% or about 30% of the time. Apparent HLA restriction characterized most CMV-associated TCR beta chains in a later analysis. Some V segments (TRBV6-2 and TRBV6-3 among them) were excluded as indistinguishable.

What was sequenced was PBMCs. The chain carries TRBV5-1 and TRBJ2-3; D unclear. This receptor was taken from a man aged 50 to 60 in good health and CMV-seronegative. This CDR3 is CASSLVSGGTDTQYF. The CDR3 DNA reads as TGCGCCAGCAGCTTGGTTAGTGGTGGCACAGATACGCAGTATTTT.